Sequencing of this T cell receptor beta chain was carried out in a study of a mutant IDH1 vaccine in newly diagnosed glioma. The overall study: Patients' prior therapy spanned radiotherapy, temozolomide, or both; most underwent both. Study results and limitations: Changes to the top peripheral T cell clonotypes appeared unrelated to pseudoprogression.

Time point of the sample: baseline, week 1 (first vaccination visit). The treatment denotes: pre-vaccination baseline after standard-of-care therapy. Diagnosis in the donors showed new WHO grade 3 or 4 astrocytomas that were IDH1-mutant and ATRX-lost. With respect to this clone: Antigen: not known.

Profiled with immunoSEQ multiplex PCR; TCRdb holds only in-frame clones, not every one. Of about 88,000 clones detected, roughly four fifths appear once; the ten largest clones hold less than 6.5%. Between the trimmed V and J ends, which lost 4 bases and 1 base, there was a span of 13 bases. This CDR3 spans 14 amino acids. Germline V lookup: CDR1 SQVTM, CDR2 ANQGSEA. This chain uses TRBV29-1 with TRBJ1-1; no firm D call. The sequence derives from a man aged 35 to 55 with glioma. Some clones in this sample may be carry-over from other donors' samples. This specimen consisted of PBMCs, obtained from a glioma patient treated with radiotherapy, temozolomide or both. The CDR3 coding sequence is TGCAGCGTTGTGGAGGAAGGTGGGAACACTGAAGCTTTCTTT. This encodes CSVVEEGGNTEAFF.